One sample yielded the 14 T cell receptor beta chains listed below, sequenced in a study of OX40 agonist ivuxolimab in advanced cancers. Assay: immunoSEQ multiplex PCR; the TCRdb copy retains only in-frame clones and omits some. The sample lists tens of thousands of clones; about 89% were seen once. This specimen consisted of CD4+ or CD8+ T cells sorted from blood, obtained in a trial of the OX40 agonist ivuxolimab. The receptors here all came from an adult with an advanced solid tumor such as melanoma, head and neck, liver or kidney cancer.

The chain uses TRBV10-3 and TRBJ2-7; 12 bases match TRBD2. The CDR3 sequence is 17 residues long. Germline CDR1 ENHRY, CDR2 SYGVKD. Trimming cost V 3 bases and J 4 bases; bases outside gene matches: 10. The CDR3 reads CAISEGLPTSGSYEQYF. The DNA of the CDR3 is TGTGCCATCAGTGAAGGGTTACCGACTAGCGGGAGTTACGAGCAGTACTTC.

The chain has TRBV19 and TRBJ2-6; perhaps TRBD1 as D (5 bases). The CDR3 runs to 16 residues. Trimming removed 6 bases at V and 0 bases at J, with 12 bases between. The germline V gene has CDR1 LNHDA and CDR2 SQIVND (reference sequence). In DNA, the CDR3 is TGTGCCAGTAGCAAGACAGTTAACTCTGGGGCCAACGTCCTGACTTTC. Translating gives CASSKTVNSGANVLTF.

The V and J genes are TRBV5-1 and TRBJ1-1; possibly TRBD1 for D (5 bases). The CDR3 length is 13 residues. V dropped 4 bases and J dropped 7 bases, with 14 bases sitting between them. Germline V gives CDR1 SGHRS, CDR2 YFSETQ. This chain's CDR3 is CASSLWDGREAFF. CDR3 nucleotide sequence: TGCGCCAGCAGCCTCTGGGACGGACGTGAAGCTTTCTTT.

The genes are TRBV27 and TRBJ1-1; the D is unclear. V lost 3 bases to trimming and J lost 6 bases, with 17 bases between them. The CDR3 contains 15 residues. CDR1 and CDR2 (germline): MNHEY, SMNVEV (reference sequence). CDR3 DNA sequence: TGTGCCAGCAGTTTCTGGACTCTCGGGAAGGCTGAAGCTTTCTTT. This gives the protein CASSFWTLGKAEAFF.

The rearrangement joins TRBV11-3 to TRBJ1-1, with D possibly being TRBD1 (6 bases). The germline V gene has CDR1 SGHNT and CDR2 YENEEA. V dropped 6 bases and J dropped 4 bases, with 12 bases sitting between them. The CDR3 length is 13 residues. CDR3 sequence (DNA): TGTGCCAGCAGGTCTGGGGGCGGCACTGAAGCTTTCTTT. Translated: CASRSGGGTEAFF.

The chain uses TRBV18 and TRBJ1-3, with D possibly matching TRBD1 (5 bases). Trimming removed 6 bases from V and 1 base from J, with 19 bases in between. Germline CDR1 reads KGHSH; CDR2 reads LQKENI. CDR3 size: 17 residues. This chain's CDR3 is CASSLMTGTDSGNTIYF. Here the CDR3 DNA reads TGTGCCAGCTCCCTCATGACCGGGACTGATTCTGGAAACACCATATATTTT. The full variable domain, with the rest looked up from reference TRBV18 and TRBJ1-3, is NAGVMQNPRHLVRRRGQEARLRCSPMKGHSHVYWYRQLPEEGLKFMVYLQKENIIDESGMPKERFSAEFPKEGPSILRIQQVVRGDSAAYFCASSLMTGTDSGNTIYFGEGSWLTVV.

V is TRBV18 and J is TRBJ1-1, with D possibly being TRBD1 (6 bases). Germline V gives CDR1 KGHSH, CDR2 LQKENI. This CDR3 spans 13 amino acids. Trimming stripped 10 bases from V and 6 bases from J, with 18 bases between. The CDR3 nucleotides read TGTGCCACCCATTCGGGGGGCCTAGCTGAAGCTTTCTTT. Translation: CATHSGGLAEAFF. The full variable domain, rest sourced from reference TRBV18 and TRBJ1-1, is NAGVMQNPRHLVRRRGQEARLRCSPMKGHSHVYWYRQLPEEGLKFMVYLQKENIIDESGMPKERFSAEFPKEGPSILRIQQVVRGDSAAYFCATHSGGLAEAFFGQGTRLTVV.

The rearrangement uses TRBV28 and TRBJ1-2, with D uncertain. V was shortened by 6 bases and J by 2 bases, with 10 bases between the two germline ends. Per the germline V gene, CDR1 is MDHEN and CDR2 is SYDVKM. The CDR3 contains 13 residues. CDR3 coding DNA: TGTGCCAGCAGAAATCCTCAGAACTATGGCTACACCTTC. This encodes CASRNPQNYGYTF.

This rearrangement joins TRBV6-4 to TRBJ2-1, with D unresolved. With 3 bases removed from V and 0 bases from J, the gap between germline ends came to 9 bases. This CDR3 spans 15 amino acids. From germline, CDR1 is MRHNA and CDR2 SNTAGT. The CDR3 nucleotides are TGTGCCAGCAGTGAGGAGCCAGGCTCCTACAATGAGCAGTTCTTC. This encodes CASSEEPGSYNEQFF.

J is TRBJ2-3 and V is TRBV14; D is ambiguous. The CDR3 is 13 residues long. In germline, CDR1 is SGHDN, CDR2 FVKESK. The ends were cut back, 4 bases at V and 11 bases at J, with 16 bases in the middle. This chain's CDR3 is CASSPVGRRGQYF. The CDR3 nucleotides are TGTGCCAGCAGCCCCGTGGGCCGTCGAGGGCAGTATTTT.

The chain joins TRBV5-1 to TRBJ2-3, with D possibly matching TRBD2 (5 bases). Per the germline V gene, CDR1 is SGHRS and CDR2 is YFSETQ. The V gene lost 0 bases and the J gene lost 5 bases, with 7 bases spanning the gap. This CDR3 is 13 amino acids long. The CDR3 region has the DNA TGCGCCAGCAGCTTGGCCGGGGAAGATACGCAGTATTTT. Translated, it gives CASSLAGEDTQYF. The whole variable domain, filled in from reference TRBV5-1 and TRBJ2-3, reads KAGVTQTPRYLIKTRGQQVTLSCSPISGHRSVSWYQQTPGQGLQFLFEYFSETQRNKGNFPGRFSGRQFSNSRSEMNVSTLELGDSALYLCASSLAGEDTQYFGPGTRLTVL.

The chain employs TRBV5-1 and TRBJ1-4; D ambiguous. The germline V gene encodes CDR1 SGHRS and CDR2 YFSETQ. Trimming cost V 4 bases and J 0 bases, with 13 bases left between them. The CDR3 contains 16 residues. The CDR3 is CASSPKDGPTNEKLFF. The DNA for the CDR3 is TGCGCCAGCAGCCCCAAGGACGGGCCAACTAATGAAAAACTGTTTTTT.

The rearrangement joins TRBV30 to TRBJ1-4, with D possibly matching TRBD1 (6 bases). Trimming stripped 7 bases from V and 6 bases from J, with 12 bases between. The CDR3 spans 12 residues. CDR1 and CDR2 from the germline V gene are GTSNPN and SVGIG (reference sequence). CDR3 loop: CASKGGDEKLFF. Written as DNA, the CDR3 is TGTGCCTCAAAGGGGGGCGATGAAAAACTGTTTTTT.

The chain couples TRBV9 to TRBJ2-2; TRBD2 matches 11 bases. This CDR3 has 16 amino acids. Looked up from germline, CDR1 is SGDLS and CDR2 is YYNGEE. J was trimmed by 5 bases and V by 0 bases; bases with no gene match: 3. The CDR3 protein is CASSVALAGGTGELFF. The CDR3 coding sequence is TGTGCCAGCAGCGTAGCATTAGCGGGAGGGACCGGGGAGCTGTTTTTT.